A single sample is the source of the 9 T cell receptor beta chains below, sequenced in a study of OX40 agonist ivuxolimab in advanced cancers. Using immunoSEQ multiplex PCR, the repertoire was profiled, and TCRdb retains in-frame clones only, with some absent. The table shows approximately 11,000 clones, with 85% to 90% occurring only once. Sequencing used CD4+ or CD8+ T cells sorted from blood, obtained in a trial of the OX40 agonist ivuxolimab. These receptors were obtained from an adult with an advanced solid tumor such as melanoma, head and neck, liver or kidney cancer.

The gene calls are TRBV19 and TRBJ1-5, with D perhaps matching TRBD1 (6 bases). The CDR3 has 17 residues. Germline V gives CDR1 LNHDA, CDR2 SQIVND (reference sequence). V was trimmed by 0 bases and J by 0 bases, leaving 12 bases between them. The CDR3 bases are TGTGCCAGTAGTATAGACTCCGGGACACATAGCAATCAGCCCCAGCATTTT. Translation gives CASSIDSGTHSNQPQHF. Supplemented by reference TRBV19 and TRBJ1-5, the full variable domain reads DGGITQSPKYLFRKEGQNVTLSCEQNLNHDAMYWYRQDPGQGLRLIYYSQIVNDFQKGDIAEGYSVSREKKESFPLTVTSAQKNPTAFYLCASSIDSGTHSNQPQHFGDGTRLSIL.

This clone was observed a handful of times. The chain carries TRBV7-9 and TRBJ2-7; 9 nucleotides line up with TRBD1. The CDR3 is 14 amino acids. J gave up 7 bases and V 1 base, and 5 bases lay outside the gene matches. Per germline, CDR1 SEHNR and CDR2 FQNEAQ (reference sequence). The CDR3 here is CASSLVQGAGEQYF. CDR3 nucleotide sequence: TGTGCCAGCAGCTTAGTACAGGGGGCGGGTGAGCAGTACTTC.

This sequence joins TRBV11-1 and TRBJ2-7; maybe TRBD1 (6 bases). The length of the CDR3 is 13 residues. V gave up 5 bases and J gave up 5 bases, with 13 bases separating them. CDR1 and CDR2 (germline): SGHAT, FQDESV (reference sequence). The CDR3 DNA reads as TGTGCCAGCAGCCCCCACAGGGATCACGAGCAGTACTTC. Amino acids: CASSPHRDHEQYF.

V gene TRBV27 combines with J gene TRBJ2-5; tentative D call: TRBD2 (5 bases). Germline assignment: CDR1 MNHEY and CDR2 SMNVEV (reference sequence). The CDR3 is 14 residues long. The ends were cut back, 5 bases at V and 5 bases at J, with 15 bases in the middle. The CDR3 DNA reads TGTGCCAGCAGTCCCTTGGAGGACTTGGAGACCCAGTACTTC. Its protein is CASSPLEDLETQYF.

The gene calls are TRBV30 and TRBJ2-5, with a possible D match to TRBD1 (7 bases). The germline gives CDR1 GTSNPN, CDR2 SVGIG (reference sequence). The length of the CDR3 is 12 residues. V was shortened by 3 bases and J by 5 bases, with 10 bases between the two germline ends. As DNA, the CDR3 is TGTGCCTGGAGCCCAGGGGGGGAGACCCAGTACTTC. It translates to CAWSPGGETQYF. Full variable domain (rest looked up from reference TRBV30 and TRBJ2-5): SQTIHQWPATLVQPVGSPLSLECTVEGTSNPNLYWYRQAAGRGLQLLFYSVGIGQISSEVPQNLSASRPQDRQFILSSKKLLLSDSGFYLCAWSPGGETQYFGPGTRLLVL.

The J gene is TRBJ2-3, the V gene TRBV14; 11 nucleotides align to TRBD2. Germline loops: CDR1 SGHDN, CDR2 FVKESK. The length of the CDR3 is 16 residues. Losses at the gene ends were 6 bases for V and 4 bases for J; bases not matched to a gene: 9. CDR3 nucleotide sequence: TGTGCCAGCAGGGGCGTGGGGACTAGCGGACCAGATACGCAGTATTTT. Its protein is CASRGVGTSGPDTQYF.

This rearrangement joins TRBV19 to TRBJ2-5; D is possibly TRBD2 (7 bases). Between the trimmed V and J ends, which lost 8 bases and 2 bases, there was a span of 18 bases. Germline V CDR1 and CDR2: LNHDA, SQIVND (reference sequence). There are 15 residues in the CDR3. CDR3 protein: CASSTGRGGQETQYF. CDR3 coding DNA: TGTGCCAGTTCTACCGGTAGGGGGGGGCAAGAGACCCAGTACTTC.

This clone was found once. The chain carries TRBV7-9 and TRBJ2-5, with a possible D match to TRBD1 (5 bases). Germline values: CDR1 SEHNR, CDR2 FQNEAQ (reference sequence). V lost 4 bases and J 4 bases, leaving 7 bases between the germline ends. The CDR3 is 12 residues long. The CDR3 DNA sequence: TGTGCCAGCAGCTGGGGCCCAGAGACCCAGTACTTC. This sequence encodes CASSWGPETQYF.

This clone has just one count. The chain links TRBV6-1 to TRBJ2-7; D ambiguous. V shed 2 bases and J shed 7 bases, with 9 bases lying between them. Germline lookup yields CDR1 MNHNS and CDR2 SASEGT. This CDR3 is 12 amino acids long. CDR3 loop: CASSELTTEQYF. The CDR3 DNA sequence: TGTGCCAGCAGTGAACTGACCACAGAGCAGTACTTC.